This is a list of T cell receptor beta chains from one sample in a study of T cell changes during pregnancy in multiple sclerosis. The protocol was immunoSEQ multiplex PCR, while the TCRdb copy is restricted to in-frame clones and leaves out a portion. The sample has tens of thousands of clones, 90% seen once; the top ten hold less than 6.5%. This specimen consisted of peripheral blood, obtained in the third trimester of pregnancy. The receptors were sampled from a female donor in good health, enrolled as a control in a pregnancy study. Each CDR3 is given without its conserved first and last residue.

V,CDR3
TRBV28,ASSLGGARAF
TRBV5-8,ASSLASYGELF
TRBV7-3,ASSGGGLGHNEQF
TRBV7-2,ASSLGGERTDTQY
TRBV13,ASSSRRGPNEQF
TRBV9,ASSVEPGGNYGYT
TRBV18,ASSPLTSTEAF
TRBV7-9,ASSLPGFTSGANVLT
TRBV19,ASSSSSQGANYGYT
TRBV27,ASRTTNNEQF
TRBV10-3,AISDPDTPNEQF
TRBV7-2,ASSLDASGYTDTQY
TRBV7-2,ASSRRGGGAYEQY
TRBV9,ASSVAGNQPQH
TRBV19,ASSGEGTAQETQY
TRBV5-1,ASSLAGGGVETQY
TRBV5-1,ASSGSGVGFYEQY
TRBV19,ASSPGGPADPEQY
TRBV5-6,ASSLGSVIGYGYT
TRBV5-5,ASSFDKYNSPLH
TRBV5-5,ASSSAGRSYEQY
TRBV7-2,ASSFRWSEGGTDTQY
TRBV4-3,ASSQDSTGTPLSEAF
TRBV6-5,ASSYSRGFGNTIY
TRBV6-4,ASSKSGDYNEQF
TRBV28,ASRPGQGYSPLH
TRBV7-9,ASSLTEFGGTEAF
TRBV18,ASSPRASGNHEQY
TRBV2,ASRTENIQY